The subject of this entry is one T cell receptor (beta chain). This entry is derived from a study of tumor-infiltrating lymphocytes in oesophageal squamous cell carcinoma. The CDR3 is 12 amino acids. Germline CDR1 MNHNS, CDR2 SASEGT. Via MiXCR, TCRdb re-called the PCR reads, giving one row per CDR3 protein. This table has roughly 21,000 distinct CDR3 sequences, 36% appearing once. This receptor was obtained from a male donor with esophageal squamous cell carcinoma. The genes are TRBV6-1 and TRBJ1-4; no clear D. The end of the DNA aligns better with TRBJ2-2, so the J call may be wrong. The sample taken for sequencing was esophageal tumor tissue. The CDR3 reads CASGSPRLELFF. CDR3 DNA sequence: TGTGCCAGCGGCTCCCCTAGGTTGGAGCTGTTTTTT.